This TCR beta chain was identified in a study of cytomegalovirus exposure and HLA in healthy donors listed by TCRdb under 2017. For context, the study as a whole: An earlier analysis of 587 of the donors reported 250 to 300 Gb of sequence data and approximately 120 million unique TCR beta sequences obtained from roughly 170 million T cells. Among some 400 genotyped donors of the cohort, an average of about 220,000 unique TCR beta nucleotide sequences was sequenced per donor, of which roughly 17% were non-productive. A later genetic analysis used genome-wide SNP genotypes for about three fifths of the roughly 700 donors, treating that subset as a discovery cohort. The study aimed to test whether cataloging public T cell receptors could reveal signatures of past pathogen exposure. Donor age, sex, ethnicity and CMV serostatus were compiled alongside the repertoire data. HLA typing included class I and class II loci at four-digit resolution. Rather than using new phenotypic data, the later analysis identified candidate immune exposures from TCR beta sequences and from how often those sequences occurred across donors. A separate validation cohort of 90 to 150 different subjects was used in addition to the approximately 700-subject first cohort. A few DR-DQ haplotypes were handled as single units for association and clustering because linkage in the cohort was strong. The T cell repertoires of 670 or so subjects were profiled by immunosequencing and related to cytomegalovirus serostatus. The number of donors typed differed by locus, with roughly 620-640 for A, B, C, DRB1 and DQB1, 522 for DQA1, approximately 580 for DPA1, and approximately 470 for DPB1. A later analysis re-examined previously published TCR beta repertoires from about 670 donors and added high-resolution HLA genotyping to investigate patterns of TCR occurrence. The study combined high-throughput TCR immunosequencing, statistical association of individual TCRs with disease status, and machine learning to predict cytomegalovirus infection status. Among the approximately 430 genotyped donors, around 81% belonged to the genetic ancestry cluster associated with self-reported Caucasian donors. All discovery cohort repertoires had been generated on a single sequencing platform. To decide whether each TCR beta V gene segment behaved as functional or pseudogenic, an earlier analysis of 587 of the donors relied on high-throughput TCR beta sequencing. An early release that covered about 600 HLA-typed donors contained around 300 gigabases of sequencing data and about 93 million unique TCR sequences.

Libraries were made using the immunoSEQ multiplex PCR assay. The multiplex PCR relied on a mix of 60 forward primers for TCR Vbeta segments and 13 reverse primers for TCR Jbeta segments. A multiplex PCR assay on genomic DNA amplified the CDR3 region of rearranged TCR beta genes. Amplified TCR beta libraries were sequenced as 87-base-pair reads on the Illumina HiSeq System. As for how the authors treated the data: In a later analysis, approximately 74 million unique TCR beta chains were counted across the 500 to 850 repertoires, and roughly 11 million of these chains were shared by at least two donors. A nearest-neighbor algorithm error-corrected the raw reads and collapsed the reads into unique sequences, merging closely related sequences to remove PCR and sequencing errors. Alignment of CDR3 sequences to IMGT reference sequences was used to assign V, D and J gene segments. For a sequence to be retained, a match of at least six nucleotides was required to both a V gene segment and a J gene segment. A rearrangement counted as productive if the CDR3 had no stop codons and remained in frame with V and J, and every other rearrangement counted as non-productive. CDR3 was defined according to IMGT convention as the region running from the second conserved V-encoded cysteine to the conserved J-encoded phenylalanine. The earlier analysis of 587 of the donors excluded any sequence lacking an unambiguous match to a single V gene segment. An earlier analysis of roughly 590 of the donors called V segments functional above 56.7% productive rearrangements and segregating when the between-donor standard deviation exceeded 5%. A statistical classification framework was built for diagnosing cytomegalovirus status from the catalog of TCR beta chain sequences. A later analysis assigned V and J genes by comparing TCR nucleotide sequences with IMGT/GENE-DB human TR gene sequences. The TCRdist pipeline was used in a later analysis to assign CDR3 sequences and most-parsimonious VDJ recombination scenarios. A later analysis defined each TCR beta chain by its CDR3 amino acid sequence plus V-gene family, and excluded reads lacking a unique V-gene family. In a later analysis, approximately 640 highly shared, low-generation-probability nucleotide sequences were removed to address suspected cross-contamination and a sequencing artifact. In a later analysis, a clonal expansion index was calculated for each public chain from normalized within-repertoire ranks of inferred template counts. In a later analysis, generation probabilities were computed with a VDJ recombination model fitted to out-of-frame rearrangements, and the resulting probabilities were checked against IGoR. In a later analysis, TCR-TCR, TCR-HLA and TCR-CMV co-occurrence was scored with hypergeometric tests, and a repertoire-size bias correction was applied to TCR pairs. To estimate false discovery rates, a later analysis permuted the HLA or CMV assignments 20 times. In a later analysis, co-occurring TCRs were grouped using DBSCAN, and TCRdist sequence similarity was added for clustering within HLA-allele-positive subsets. For co-occurrence clustering, repertoires with fewer than 30,000 or more than 120,000 public chains were excluded, along with five or six repertoires with anomalous nucleotide sharing. TCRdb took this table from immuneACCESS and kept in-frame rearrangements with V and J called. Such tables lack part of the clones; where checked against another copy, unresolved V genes explain under half of the gap, and the rest is unexplained. V, J and clone size were drawn from that table, and D and trimming were deduced from the DNA. The sample contains tens of thousands of clones, roughly 78% of them found a single time. The top ten clonotypes cover over 10% of the sample.

The study at large found these results: In vitro tests confirmed that a few of the cytomegalovirus-associated TCR beta chains recognize cytomegalovirus antigens. In an earlier analysis of more than 500 of the donors, most TCR beta V segments appeared in productive rearrangements about 87% or about 30% of the time, broadly matching IMGT annotations. The study listed 150 to 200 TCR beta chains as associated with cytomegalovirus. Most CMV-associated TCR beta chains appeared to be HLA-restricted in a later analysis, and the HLA associations seemed to be driven largely by CMV exposure. Because HLA typing was missing for some donors at each locus, association tests included only the typed subset. In a later analysis, the rate of TCR association differed among HLA loci, with DRB1 alleles having the most associated TCRs and HLA-C alleles having the fewest. Strong co-occurrence of HLA alleles, especially DR and DQ, made assigning TCR associations to individual alleles difficult. In a later analysis, HLA-associated TCR beta chains were found to be more clonally expanded and to have lower generation probabilities than equally common non-associated chains. Sequencing depth was assumed to be roughly uniform across donors in the presence/absence analyses, though that assumption may not hold. Correlated functional status among segregating V segments might reflect linkage disequilibrium, but an unknown experimental factor could not be ruled out. While some public TCRs were present in many individuals, most TCR sequences turned up only very rarely across donors. A later genetic analysis reported fewer N-insertions in productive TCRs among donors in an Asian-associated ancestry cluster than the approximately 700-donor mean. For the cohort, immune exposure information was limited to CMV serostatus. A later analysis associated about 18,000 TCR beta sequences with specific HLA alleles at a false discovery rate of 0.05. Cytomegalovirus status was reported to be diagnosed by the classifier with high specificity and sensitivity in both the original and validation cohorts. Several of the top co-occurrence clusters appeared to be linked to parvovirus B19, influenza, CMV and Epstein-Barr virus, according to a later analysis. Because the 87-base-pair reads could not distinguish some IMGT-functional V segments, including TRBV6-2 and TRBV6-3, those segments were excluded. V-gene and J-gene trimming of TCR beta chains was associated with a missense DCLRE1C variant in a later genetic analysis, and the association was replicated in an independent cohort. A cluster of highly shared sequence variants was judged likely to represent a technical artifact of the sequencing pipeline. The authors suggested that the approach could potentially be extended to other disease states and immunological phenotypes. In this cohort, only TCR beta chains were sequenced, and detectable features were limited by the absence of alpha or paired-chain data. The earlier analysis of 587 of the donors excluded about 16 rarely observed V segments, including chromosome 9 orphons, because counts were too low. A further reported finding was that TCR beta sequences accurately predicted the HLA-A and HLA-B alleles for most subjects in the first cohort.

Reading from cysteine to phenylalanine, the CDR3 counts 15 amino acids. Here the CDR3 DNA is all that survives: 45 bases in frame from base 1. Trimming takes 4 bases off V and 3 bases off J; junction bases not matched to a gene: 7. From a lookup of the germline V gene, CDR1 and CDR2 are MNHNS and SASEGT. The cohort was made up of hundreds of healthy bone marrow donors. At the time of sampling, all cohort members were nominally healthy, though unrecorded immune exposures were likely present. The donor tested CMV seropositive, placing the donor among the approximately 310 seropositive members of the cohort. Each donor provided a peripheral blood sample, and peripheral blood mononuclear cells were used for TCR beta sequencing. The Qiagen DNeasy Blood Extraction Kit was used to extract genomic DNA from the blood cell samples. Regarding this clone: The target of this receptor is not known. No clone much larger than this one lies a single base away; base qualities are absent.

The chain uses TRBV6-1 and TRBJ2-7, and TRBD1 aligns with 9 junction nucleotides. This clonotype was sampled from a woman between 40 and 55 years old in good health and CMV-seropositive. Material for sequencing was PBMCs. The nucleotides read TGTGCCAGCAGTGGACTGGACAGGGGCCTCTACGAGCAGTACTTC. This yields the protein CASSGLDRGLYEQYF.